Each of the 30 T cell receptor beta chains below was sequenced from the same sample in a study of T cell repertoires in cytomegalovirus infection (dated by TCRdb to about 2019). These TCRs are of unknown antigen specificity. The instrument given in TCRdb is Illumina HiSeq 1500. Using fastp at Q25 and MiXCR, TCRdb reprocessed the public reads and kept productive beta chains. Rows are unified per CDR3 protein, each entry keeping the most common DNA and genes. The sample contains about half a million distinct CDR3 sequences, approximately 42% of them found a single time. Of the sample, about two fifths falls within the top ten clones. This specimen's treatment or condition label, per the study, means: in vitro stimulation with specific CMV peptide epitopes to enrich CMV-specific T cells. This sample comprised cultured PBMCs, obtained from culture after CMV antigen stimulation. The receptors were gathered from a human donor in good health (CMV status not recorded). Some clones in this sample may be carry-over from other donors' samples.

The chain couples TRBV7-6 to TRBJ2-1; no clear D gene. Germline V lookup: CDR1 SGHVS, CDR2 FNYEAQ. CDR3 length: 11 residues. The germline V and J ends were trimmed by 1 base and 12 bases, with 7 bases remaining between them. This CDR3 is CASSLERRQFF. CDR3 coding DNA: TGTGCCAGCAGCTTAGAGCGTCGGCAGTTCTTC. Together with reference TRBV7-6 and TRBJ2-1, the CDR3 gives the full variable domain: GAGVSQSPRYKVTKRGQDVALRCDPISGHVSLYWYRQALGQGPEFLTYFNYEAQQDKSGLPNDRFSAERPEGSISTLTIQRTEQRDSAMYRCASSLERRQFFGPGTRLTVL.

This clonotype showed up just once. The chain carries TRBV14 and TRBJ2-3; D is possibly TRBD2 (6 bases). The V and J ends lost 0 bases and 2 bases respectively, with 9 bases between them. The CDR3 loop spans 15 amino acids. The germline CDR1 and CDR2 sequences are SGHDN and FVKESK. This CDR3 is CASSQDAGYTDTQYF. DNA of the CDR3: TGTGCCAGCAGCCAAGATGCGGGGTACACAGATACGCAGTATTTT.

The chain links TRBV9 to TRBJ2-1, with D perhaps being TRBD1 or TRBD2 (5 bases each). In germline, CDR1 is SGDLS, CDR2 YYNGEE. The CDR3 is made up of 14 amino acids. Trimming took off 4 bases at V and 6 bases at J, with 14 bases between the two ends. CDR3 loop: CASSPGLGGNEQFF. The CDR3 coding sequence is TGTGCCAGCAGCCCCGGGCTTGGGGGCAATGAGCAGTTCTTC.

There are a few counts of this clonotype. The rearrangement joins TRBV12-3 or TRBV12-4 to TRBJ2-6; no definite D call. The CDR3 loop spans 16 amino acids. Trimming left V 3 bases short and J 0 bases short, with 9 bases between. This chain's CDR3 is CASSFRTGSGANVLTF. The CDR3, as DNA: TGTGCCAGCAGTTTTCGGACGGGCTCTGGGGCCAACGTCCTGACTTTC.

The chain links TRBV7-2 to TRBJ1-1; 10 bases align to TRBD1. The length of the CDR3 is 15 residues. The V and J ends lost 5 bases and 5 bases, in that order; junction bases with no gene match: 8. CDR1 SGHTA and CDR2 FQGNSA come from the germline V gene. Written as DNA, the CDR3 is TGTGCCAGCAGCGCGCGACAGGGGGCGCTTACTGAAGCTTTCTTT. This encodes CASSARQGALTEAFF.

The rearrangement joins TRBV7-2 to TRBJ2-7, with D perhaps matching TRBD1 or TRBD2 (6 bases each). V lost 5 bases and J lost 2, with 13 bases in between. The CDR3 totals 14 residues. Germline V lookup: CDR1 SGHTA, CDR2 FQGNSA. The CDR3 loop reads CASSRGTLTYEQYF. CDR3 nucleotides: TGTGCCAGCAGCCGCGGGACACTAACCTACGAGCAGTACTTC.

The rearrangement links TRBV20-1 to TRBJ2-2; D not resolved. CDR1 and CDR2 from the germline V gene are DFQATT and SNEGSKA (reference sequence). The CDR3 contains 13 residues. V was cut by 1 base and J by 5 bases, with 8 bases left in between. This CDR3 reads CSARVAATGELFF. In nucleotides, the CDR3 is TGCAGTGCTAGAGTGGCAGCGACCGGGGAGCTGTTTTTT.

The CDR3 reads CASSLLGGIYEQYF. In nucleotides, the CDR3 is TGTGCCAGCAGCTTGTTGGGAGGGATCTACGAGCAGTACTTC. V and J are TRBV7-2 and TRBJ2-7, with 7 bases lining up with TRBD2. The ends lost 3 bases at V and 3 bases at J; junction bases unmatched: 5. The V gene's germline CDR1 is SGHTA and CDR2 FQGNSA. The CDR3 contains 14 residues. Full variable domain (remainder filled in from reference TRBV7-2 and TRBJ2-7): GAGVSQSPSNKVTEKGKDVELRCDPISGHTALYWYRQSLGQGLEFLIYFQGNSAPDKSGLPSDRFSAERTGGSVSTLTIQRTQQEDSAVYLCASSLLGGIYEQYFGPGTRLTVT.

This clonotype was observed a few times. CDR3 loop: CASSVQVLASADTQYF. The CDR3, as DNA: TGTGCCAGCAGCGTGCAGGTCTTGGCGAGCGCAGATACGCAGTATTTT. V gene TRBV7-2 combines with J gene TRBJ2-3, with no clear D. The length of the CDR3 is 16 residues. Looked up from germline, CDR1 is SGHTA and CDR2 is FQGNSA. Trimming took off 5 bases at V and 4 bases at J, with 19 bases between the two ends.

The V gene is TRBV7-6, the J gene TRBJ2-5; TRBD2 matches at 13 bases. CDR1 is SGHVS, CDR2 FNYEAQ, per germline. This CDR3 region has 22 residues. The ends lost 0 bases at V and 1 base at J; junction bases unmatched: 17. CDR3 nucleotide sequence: TGTGCCAGCAGCTTAGCGGAGGGGGAGACTAGCGGGGGGACAAATACCCAAGAGACCCAGTACTTC. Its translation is CASSLAEGETSGGTNTQETQYF.

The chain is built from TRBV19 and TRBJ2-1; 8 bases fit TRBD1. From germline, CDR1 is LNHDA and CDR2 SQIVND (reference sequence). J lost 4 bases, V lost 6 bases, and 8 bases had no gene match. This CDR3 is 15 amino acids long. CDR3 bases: TGTGCCAGTAGGTTTGGGACAGGCTTTTACAATGAGCAGTTCTTC. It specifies CASRFGTGFYNEQFF.

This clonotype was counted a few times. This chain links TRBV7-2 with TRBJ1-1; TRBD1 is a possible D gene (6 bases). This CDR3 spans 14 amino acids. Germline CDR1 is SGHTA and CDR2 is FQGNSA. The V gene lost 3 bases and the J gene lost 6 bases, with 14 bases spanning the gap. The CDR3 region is CASSLLIGGAEAFF. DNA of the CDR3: TGTGCCAGCAGCTTGTTGATAGGGGGGGCTGAAGCTTTCTTT.

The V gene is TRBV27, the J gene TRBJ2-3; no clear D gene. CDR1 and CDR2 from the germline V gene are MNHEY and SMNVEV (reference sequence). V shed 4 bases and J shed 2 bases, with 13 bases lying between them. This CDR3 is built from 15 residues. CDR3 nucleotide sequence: TGTGCCAGCAGTTGGTCCGGCCTTAACACAGATACGCAGTATTTT. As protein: CASSWSGLNTDTQYF.

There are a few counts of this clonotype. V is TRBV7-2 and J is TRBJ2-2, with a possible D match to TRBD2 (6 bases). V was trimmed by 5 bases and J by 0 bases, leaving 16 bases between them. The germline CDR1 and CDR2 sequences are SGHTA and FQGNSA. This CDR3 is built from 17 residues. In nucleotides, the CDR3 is TGTGCCAGCAGCCCTACACTCGGGACTTCGAACACCGGGGAGCTGTTTTTT. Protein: CASSPTLGTSNTGELFF.

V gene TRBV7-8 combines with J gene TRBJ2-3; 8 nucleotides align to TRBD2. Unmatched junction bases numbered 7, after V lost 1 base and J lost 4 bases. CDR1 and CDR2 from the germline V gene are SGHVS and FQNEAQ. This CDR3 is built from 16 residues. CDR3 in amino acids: CASSLEEREYSDTQYF. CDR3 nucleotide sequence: TGTGCCAGCAGCTTAGAAGAGCGGGAGTACTCAGATACGCAGTATTTT. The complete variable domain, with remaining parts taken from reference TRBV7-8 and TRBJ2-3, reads GAGVSQSPRYKVAKRGQDVALRCDPISGHVSLFWYQQALGQGPEFLTYFQNEAQLDKSGLPSDRFFAERPEGSVSTLKIQRTQQEDSAVYLCASSLEEREYSDTQYFGPGTRLTVL.

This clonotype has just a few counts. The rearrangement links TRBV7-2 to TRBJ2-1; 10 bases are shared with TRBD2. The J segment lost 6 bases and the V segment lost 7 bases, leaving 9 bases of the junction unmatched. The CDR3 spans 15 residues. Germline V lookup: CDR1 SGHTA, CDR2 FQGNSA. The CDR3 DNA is TGTGCCAGCACCCCGGGACTAGCGTTTCGCAATGAGCAGTTCTTC. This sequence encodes CASTPGLAFRNEQFF.

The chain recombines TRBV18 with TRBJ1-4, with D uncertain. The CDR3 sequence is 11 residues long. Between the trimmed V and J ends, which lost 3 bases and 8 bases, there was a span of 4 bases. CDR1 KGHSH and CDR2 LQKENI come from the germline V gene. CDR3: CASSPEEKLFF. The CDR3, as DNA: TGTGCCAGCTCACCGGAGGAAAAACTGTTTTTT.

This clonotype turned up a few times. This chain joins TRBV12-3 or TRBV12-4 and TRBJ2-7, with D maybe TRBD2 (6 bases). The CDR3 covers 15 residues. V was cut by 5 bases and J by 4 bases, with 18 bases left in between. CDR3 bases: TGTGCCAGCAGTCTCAGGAGGGCGCGTCTTTACGAGCAGTACTTC. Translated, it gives CASSLRRARLYEQYF.

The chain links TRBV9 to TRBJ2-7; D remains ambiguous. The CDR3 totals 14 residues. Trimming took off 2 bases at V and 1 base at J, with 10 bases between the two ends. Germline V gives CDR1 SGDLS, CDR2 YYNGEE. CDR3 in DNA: TGTGCCAGCAGCGTCGGGTTAGTATCCTACGAGCAGTACTTC. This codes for CASSVGLVSYEQYF.

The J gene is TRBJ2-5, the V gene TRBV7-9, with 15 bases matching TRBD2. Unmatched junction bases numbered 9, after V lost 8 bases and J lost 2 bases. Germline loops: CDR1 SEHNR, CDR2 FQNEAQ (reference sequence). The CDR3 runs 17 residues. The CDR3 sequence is CASSIVGTSGGQETQYF. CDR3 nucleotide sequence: TGTGCCAGCTCCATAGTTGGGACTAGCGGGGGGCAAGAGACCCAGTACTTC.

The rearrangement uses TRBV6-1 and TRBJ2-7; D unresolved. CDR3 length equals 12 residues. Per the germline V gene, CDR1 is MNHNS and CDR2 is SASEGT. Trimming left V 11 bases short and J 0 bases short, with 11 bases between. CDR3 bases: TGTGCCGCCGGCCTTATCTCCTACGAGCAGTACTTC. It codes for CAAGLISYEQYF.

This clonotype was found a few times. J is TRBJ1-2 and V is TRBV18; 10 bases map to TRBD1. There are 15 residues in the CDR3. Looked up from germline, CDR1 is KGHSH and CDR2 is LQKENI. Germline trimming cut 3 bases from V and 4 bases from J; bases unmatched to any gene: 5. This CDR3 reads CASSPGTGAVYGYTF. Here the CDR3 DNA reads TGTGCCAGCTCACCCGGGACAGGGGCCGTCTATGGCTACACCTTC. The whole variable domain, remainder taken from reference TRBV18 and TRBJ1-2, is NAGVMQNPRHLVRRRGQEARLRCSPMKGHSHVYWYRQLPEEGLKFMVYLQKENIIDESGMPKERFSAEFPKEGPSILRIQQVVRGDSAAYFCASSPGTGAVYGYTFGSGTRLTVV.

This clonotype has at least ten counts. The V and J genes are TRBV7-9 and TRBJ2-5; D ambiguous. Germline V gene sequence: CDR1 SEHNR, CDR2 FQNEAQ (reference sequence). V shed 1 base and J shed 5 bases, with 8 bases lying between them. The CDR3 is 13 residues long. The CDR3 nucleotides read TGTGCCAGCAGCTTAGTCGGCGCCGAGACCCAGTACTTC. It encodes CASSLVGAETQYF. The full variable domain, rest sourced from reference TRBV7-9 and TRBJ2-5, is DTGVSQNPRHKITKRGQNVTFRCDPISEHNRLYWYRQTLGQGPEFLTYFQNEAQLEKSRLLSDRFSAERPKGSFSTLEIQRTEQGDSAMYLCASSLVGAETQYFGPGTRLLVL.

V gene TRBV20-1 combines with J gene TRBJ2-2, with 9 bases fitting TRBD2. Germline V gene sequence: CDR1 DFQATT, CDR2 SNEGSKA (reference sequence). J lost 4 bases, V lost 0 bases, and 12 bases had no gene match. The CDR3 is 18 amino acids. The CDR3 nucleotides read TGCAGTGCTAGAGATAGGTTCCGGGGACTAGCTGGCACCGGGGAGCTGTTTTTT. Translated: CSARDRFRGLAGTGELFF.

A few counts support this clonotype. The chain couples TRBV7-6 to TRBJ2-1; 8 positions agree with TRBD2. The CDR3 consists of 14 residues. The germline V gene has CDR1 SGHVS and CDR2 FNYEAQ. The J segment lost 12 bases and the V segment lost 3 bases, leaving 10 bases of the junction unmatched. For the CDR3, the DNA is TGTGCCAGCAGCTTGGCCGGGACTAGGGCAGTGCAGTTCTTC. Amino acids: CASSLAGTRAVQFF.

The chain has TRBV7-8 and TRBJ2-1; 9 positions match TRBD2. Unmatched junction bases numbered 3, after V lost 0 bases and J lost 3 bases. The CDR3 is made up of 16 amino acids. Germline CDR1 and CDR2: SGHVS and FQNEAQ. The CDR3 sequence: CASSLAGTSRYNEQFF. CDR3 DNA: TGTGCCAGCAGCTTAGCGGGGACTAGCCGCTACAATGAGCAGTTCTTC.

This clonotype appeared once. CDR3: CASSYSTGSPSYEQYF. CDR3 DNA: TGTGCCAGCAGTTACTCGACAGGATCCCCTTCCTACGAGCAGTACTTC. The V call is TRBV6-6, the J call TRBJ2-7; tentative D call: TRBD1 (6 bases). The CDR3 is made up of 16 amino acids. The germline V and J ends were trimmed by 0 bases and 1 base, with 13 bases remaining between them. Per germline, CDR1 MNHNY and CDR2 SVGAGI (reference sequence).

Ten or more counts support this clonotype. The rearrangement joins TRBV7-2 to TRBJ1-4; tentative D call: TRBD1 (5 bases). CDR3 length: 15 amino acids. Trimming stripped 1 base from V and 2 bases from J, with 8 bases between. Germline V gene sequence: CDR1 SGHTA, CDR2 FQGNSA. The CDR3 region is CASSLVGTTNEKLFF. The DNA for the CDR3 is TGTGCCAGCAGCTTAGTCGGGACGACTAATGAAAAACTGTTTTTT.

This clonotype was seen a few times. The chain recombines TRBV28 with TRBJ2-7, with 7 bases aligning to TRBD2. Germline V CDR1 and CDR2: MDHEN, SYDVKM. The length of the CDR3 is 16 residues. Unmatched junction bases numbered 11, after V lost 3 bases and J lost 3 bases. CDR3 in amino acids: CASSFAVRGGDYEQYF. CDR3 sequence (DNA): TGTGCCAGCAGTTTTGCCGTTCGGGGAGGGGACTACGAGCAGTACTTC.

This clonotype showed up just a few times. CDR3 sequence reads: CASSQGLNRAGINQPQHF. The CDR3 DNA sequence: TGCGCCAGCAGTCAGGGCCTTAACAGGGCCGGAATCAATCAGCCCCAGCATTTT. The V gene is TRBV10-2, the J gene TRBJ1-5; D is possibly TRBD1 (6 bases). The CDR3 covers 18 residues. V was trimmed by 5 bases and J by 3 bases, leaving 23 bases between them. The germline CDR1 and CDR2 sequences are WSHSY and SAAADI.